These 31 T cell receptor beta chains came from one sample sequenced in a study of T-cell memory formation after mild COVID-19. TCRdb ran MiXCR on the 5' RACE reads and lists one entry per CDR3 protein. Of hundreds of thousands of distinct CDR3 sequences in the sample, 20% to 25% were seen once. Material for sequencing was PBMCs or a T cell subset sorted from them (not recorded which). These receptors were taken from an adult woman who had mild COVID-19 (a few samples of this study predate the infection). Cell type and time point are not known.

There are a few counts of this clonotype. V is TRBV6-5 and J is TRBJ2-1, with 11 bases matching TRBD2. CDR1 is MNHEY and CDR2 is SVGAGI in the germline V gene. The CDR3 consists of 14 residues. With 5 bases clipped from V and 9 bases from J, the junction kept 6 bases outside the gene matches. CDR3 DNA sequence: TGTGCCAGCAGTCAACTAGCGGGAGTGGTTGAGCAGTTCTTC. Its protein is CASSQLAGVVEQFF.

This clonotype was picked up many times. V gene TRBV5-1 combines with J gene TRBJ1-1; 9 bases are a match to TRBD1. V was pared by 4 bases and J by 2 bases, with 9 bases of the junction left unmatched. The germline V gene has CDR1 SGHRS and CDR2 YFSETQ. The CDR3 contains 16 residues. The CDR3 region has the DNA TGCGCCAGCAGCCGGGACAGGGAAATGAAAAACACTGAAGCTTTCTTT. Its protein is CASSRDREMKNTEAFF.

This chain uses TRBV20-1 with TRBJ2-7, with D maybe TRBD1 (5 bases). Per germline, CDR1 DFQATT and CDR2 SNEGSKA (reference sequence). The CDR3 runs to 10 residues. Trimming stripped 8 bases from V and 6 bases from J, with 11 bases between. CDR3 sequence (DNA): TGCAGTTCTCAGGGTTTCGAGCAGTACTTC. Translated: CSSQGFEQYF.

The chain uses TRBV6-5 and TRBJ2-7; D is ambiguous. The CDR3 has 12 amino acids. Deletions cut 5 bases from V and 4 bases from J, with 9 bases between. Per the germline V gene, CDR1 is MNHEY and CDR2 is SVGAGI. CDR3 protein: CASSQKGYEQYF. In nucleotides, the CDR3 is TGTGCCAGCAGTCAGAAGGGTTACGAGCAGTACTTC.

The chain carries TRBV5-1 and TRBJ2-7; D is possibly TRBD1 or TRBD2 (5 bases each). The CDR3 extends over 13 amino acids. Germline CDR1 SGHRS, CDR2 YFSETQ. Trimming shortened V by 0 bases and J by 5 bases, and 9 bases separated the two germline ends. In DNA form, the CDR3 reads TGCGCCAGCAGCTTGGGGGACCACCACGAGCAGTACTTC. It translates to CASSLGDHHEQYF. The whole variable domain, filled in from reference TRBV5-1 and TRBJ2-7, reads KAGVTQTPRYLIKTRGQQVTLSCSPISGHRSVSWYQQTPGQGLQFLFEYFSETQRNKGNFPGRFSGRQFSNSRSEMNVSTLELGDSALYLCASSLGDHHEQYFGPGTRLTVT.

The chain joins TRBV5-4 to TRBJ1-1, with D perhaps TRBD1 (5 bases). The V gene lost 4 bases and the J gene lost 8 bases, with 12 bases spanning the gap. This CDR3 has 12 amino acids. Germline V gene sequence: CDR1 SGHNT, CDR2 YYREEE (reference sequence). The CDR3 DNA is TGTGCCAGCAGCGGGGGAGAAGCCGAAGCTTTCTTT. It codes for CASSGGEAEAFF.

This sequence joins TRBV2 and TRBJ1-5, with D tentatively TRBD1 (5 bases). V was pared by 6 bases and J by 2 bases, with 8 bases between. The CDR3 spans 13 residues. CDR1 and CDR2 from the germline V gene are SNHLY and FYNNEI. The CDR3 coding sequence is TGTGCCAGCAGGGGGGATGGCAATCAGCCCCAGCATTTT. It specifies CASRGDGNQPQHF.

This clonotype occurred a few times. The chain links TRBV23-1 to TRBJ2-1; TRBD1 matches 7 bases. TRBV23-1 is sorted into the ORF group, with uncertain function. This CDR3 is built from 18 residues. The trim removed 0 bases at V and 1 base at J, leaving 9 bases unmatched. The CDR3 coding sequence is TGCGCCAGCAGTCAATCGGCCCGGGACAGTGTATCCTACAATGAGCAGTTCTTC. Protein sequence: CASSQSARDSVSYNEQFF.

The CDR3 here is CALSDTEAFF. Here the CDR3 DNA reads TGTGCCCTCTCGGACACTGAAGCTTTCTTT. V and J are TRBV7-9 and TRBJ1-1; D not resolved. The CDR3 length is 10 residues. The V and J ends lost 11 bases and 3 bases respectively, with 7 bases between them. Germline CDR1 is SEHNR and CDR2 is FQNEAQ (reference sequence).

In its sample, this clonotype was seen a few times. The rearrangement joins TRBV11-2 to TRBJ2-7, with TRBD2 matching over 8 bases. The CDR3 has 15 amino acids. Looked up from germline, CDR1 is SGHAT and CDR2 is FQNNGV. Unmatched junction bases numbered 7, after V lost 0 bases and J lost 6 bases. The CDR3 region is CASSLEITGGIEQYF. The CDR3 DNA reads TGTGCCAGCAGCTTAGAGATAACGGGAGGGATCGAGCAGTACTTC.

The V gene is TRBV9, the J gene TRBJ2-1; the D gene is possibly TRBD1 (5 bases). Germline V CDR1 and CDR2: SGDLS, YYNGEE. V was pared by 6 bases and J by 6 bases, with 19 bases between. This CDR3 has 15 amino acids. The CDR3 reads CASTSLIAGANEQFF. CDR3 DNA sequence: TGTGCCAGCACCTCGCTAATAGCTGGGGCCAATGAGCAGTTCTTC.

The chain employs TRBV6-1 and TRBJ2-1, with TRBD1 matching 7 bases. Germline CDR1 MNHNS, CDR2 SASEGT. The CDR3 is made up of 15 amino acids. V shed 3 bases, J shed 7 bases, and the junction held 9 bases outside the gene matches. The DNA for the CDR3 is TGTGCCAGCAGTGATCTGTCCGGGACAGTAAATGAGCAGTTCTTC. Its translation is CASSDLSGTVNEQFF.

With regard to this clonotype: Germline is not matched at one junction end, which may reflect a read error. The chain is built from TRBV5-6 and TRBJ2-7; 7 bases align to TRBD1. The CDR3 loop spans 15 amino acids. CDR1 is SGHDT and CDR2 is YYEEEE in the germline V gene. As DNA, the CDR3 is TGTGCCAGCAGCTCCAGTCGGGACAGCCCCTACGAACAGTACTTC. This translates into CASSSSRDSPYEQYF. Variable domain in full (rest from reference TRBV5-6 and TRBJ2-7): DAGVTQSPTHLIKTRGQQVTLRCSPKSGHDTVSWYQQALGQGPQFIFQYYEEEERQRGNFPDRFSGHQFPNYSSELNVNALLLGDSALYLCASSSSRDSPYEQYFGPGTRLTVT.

This clonotype has just a few counts. V gene TRBV5-1 combines with J gene TRBJ2-1, with D perhaps TRBD1 (6 bases). The germline V gene has CDR1 SGHRS and CDR2 YFSETQ. The V and J ends lost 4 bases and 4 bases respectively, with 15 bases between them. The CDR3 length is 15 residues. The CDR3 reads CASSPPGTQYNEQFF. The CDR3 coding sequence is TGCGCCAGCAGCCCCCCCGGGACACAATACAATGAGCAGTTCTTC.

There are a few counts of this clonotype. The chain joins TRBV10-3 to TRBJ2-2; the match to TRBD1 covers 7 bases. The CDR3 is 15 amino acids. In germline, CDR1 is ENHRY, CDR2 SYGVKD. After removal of 8 bases from V and 0 bases from J, the junction contained 6 bases not matched to a gene. The chain's CDR3 is CAIGPQGANTGELFF. The CDR3 nucleotides are TGTGCCATCGGACCGCAGGGGGCGAACACCGGGGAGCTGTTTTTT.

This clonotype was counted between two and nine times. The V call is TRBV13, the J call TRBJ2-5, with D unresolved. Deletions cut 4 bases from V and 6 bases from J, with 9 bases between. The CDR3 length is 12 residues. Germline-derived CDR1 and CDR2 are PRHDT and FYEKMQ (reference sequence). This CDR3 reads CASSYPGKTQYF. The DNA of the CDR3 is TGTGCCAGCAGCTACCCCGGCAAGACCCAGTACTTC. Based on the CDR3 plus reference TRBV13 and TRBJ2-5, the full variable domain is AAGVIQSPRHLIKEKRETATLKCYPIPRHDTVYWYQQGPGQDPQFLISFYEKMQSDKGSIPDRFSAQQFSDYHSELNMSSLELGDSALYFCASSYPGKTQYFGPGTRLLVL.

The rearrangement uses TRBV6-6 and TRBJ1-2, with D unresolved. The V end was cut by 6 bases, the J end by 3 bases, with 8 bases between. This CDR3 is built from 12 residues. Germline V gene lookup returns CDR1 MNHNY and CDR2 SVGAGI (reference sequence). CDR3 residues: CASSRDDYGYTF. The CDR3 bases are TGTGCCAGCAGCCGGGATGACTATGGCTACACCTTC.

In its sample, this clonotype was seen a few times. The chain uses TRBV25-1 and TRBJ1-2, with a tentative D call TRBD1 (5 bases). V shed 3 bases and J shed 7 bases, with 15 bases lying between them. Germline loops: CDR1 MGHDK, CDR2 SYGVNS. The CDR3 totals 14 residues. CDR3 nucleotides: TGTGCCAGCAGTGACGGGGGACGGATTCTTGGCTACACCTTC. Protein: CASSDGGRILGYTF.

This clonotype came up a few times. The rearrangement links TRBV27 to TRBJ1-1; D unresolved. CDR1 MNHEY and CDR2 SMNVEV come from the germline V gene (reference sequence). The V gene lost 5 bases and the J gene lost 0 bases, with 13 bases spanning the gap. The CDR3 length is 15 residues. In nucleotides, the CDR3 is TGTGCCAGCAGTGTTTACAGTGCCCTGAACACTGAAGCTTTCTTT. This gives the protein CASSVYSALNTEAFF.

The chain couples TRBV4-1 to TRBJ2-1, with 12 bases that match TRBD2. This CDR3 contains 16 residues. Germline assignment: CDR1 MGHRA and CDR2 YSYEKL. V gave up 3 bases and J gave up 7 bases; unmatched junction bases: 7. CDR3 region: CASSHPSGGAVNEQFF. CDR3 DNA: TGCGCCAGCAGCCACCCTAGCGGGGGGGCCGTTAATGAGCAGTTCTTC.

This chain's CDR3 is CASSFGLAGGLGSGELFF. The CDR3 bases are TGTGCCAGCAGTTTCGGGCTAGCGGGAGGCCTTGGATCCGGGGAGCTGTTTTTT. The chain recombines TRBV12-3 or TRBV12-4 with TRBJ2-2, with 11 bases matching TRBD2. The CDR3 loop spans 18 amino acids. Trimming cost V 3 bases and J 6 bases; bases outside gene matches: 12.

This clonotype was detected a few times. The V gene is TRBV6-5, the J gene TRBJ1-2; 9 positions match TRBD1. V lost 6 bases to trimming and J lost 4 bases; unmatched junction nucleotides: 12. The length of the CDR3 is 16 residues. Germline-derived CDR1 and CDR2 are MNHEY and SVGAGI. CDR3 sequence (DNA): TGTGCCAGCAGCTTACAGGGGGCGCGACCAGGCTATGGCTACACCTTC. Residues: CASSLQGARPGYGYTF.

This clonotype was seen at least ten times. The gene calls are TRBV7-2 and TRBJ2-1; TRBD2 agrees at 12 bases. The V and J ends lost 4 bases and 8 bases, in that order; junction bases with no gene match: 21. The CDR3 extends over 20 amino acids. The germline CDR1 and CDR2 sequences are SGHTA and FQGNSA. The CDR3 sequence: CASSSRPASSGRAGYDEQFF. CDR3 DNA sequence: TGTGCCAGCAGCTCCCGCCCGGCCTCTAGCGGGAGGGCCGGTTATGATGAGCAGTTCTTC.

This clonotype was detected only a few times. This chain uses TRBV18 with TRBJ2-7; a possible D gene is TRBD2 (6 bases). The germline V and J ends were trimmed by 1 base and 5 bases, with 15 bases remaining between them. The CDR3 has 15 residues. Per the germline V gene, CDR1 is KGHSH and CDR2 is LQKENI. CDR3 coding DNA: TGTGCCAGCTCACCACTCACTAGCTTCATCGACGAGCAGTACTTC. Encoded protein: CASSPLTSFIDEQYF.

This clonotype has only a few counts. V and J are TRBV27 and TRBJ2-1, with 10 bases aligning to TRBD1. The junction had 2 bases not matched to a gene; V was cut back by 4 bases and J by 5 bases. This CDR3 has 14 residues. Per the germline V gene, CDR1 is MNHEY and CDR2 is SMNVEV (reference sequence). CDR3 region: CASSSGTGDNEQFF. The CDR3 coding sequence is TGTGCCAGCAGTTCCGGGACAGGGGACAATGAGCAGTTCTTC.

Written as DNA, the CDR3 is TGCGCCAGCAGCCAAGAAGTGTCAGGGACTAGGAAGACCCAGTACTTC. The encoded protein is CASSQEVSGTRKTQYF. This rearrangement joins TRBV4-3 to TRBJ2-5; 8 bases align to TRBD2. Trimming cost V 0 bases and J 6 bases; bases outside gene matches: 9. CDR1 is LGHNA, CDR2 YSLEER, per germline. The CDR3 totals 16 residues.

This chain uses TRBV20-1 with TRBJ2-2; 11 bases align to TRBD2. Germline V lookup: CDR1 DFQATT, CDR2 SNEGSKA (reference sequence). The CDR3 sequence is 18 residues long. Germline trimming cut 4 bases from V and 4 bases from J; bases unmatched to any gene: 14. CDR3 region: CSAKRASGGTSSTGELFF. In DNA form, the CDR3 reads TGCAGTGCTAAGAGGGCTAGCGGGGGGACCTCGAGCACCGGGGAGCTGTTTTTT.

This clonotype was picked up a small number of times. The rearrangement links TRBV9 to TRBJ2-7; perhaps TRBD2 as D (6 bases). With 0 bases removed from V and 0 bases from J, the gap between germline ends came to 7 bases. CDR3 length: 14 residues. The germline CDR1 and CDR2 sequences are SGDLS and YYNGEE. The CDR3 coding sequence is TGTGCCAGCAGCGTAGGGGGGGACTCCTACGAGCAGTACTTC. Its translation is CASSVGGDSYEQYF.

Many counts were recorded for this clonotype. The rearrangement links TRBV7-9 to TRBJ2-3; 10 bases line up with TRBD2. Germline CDR1 is SEHNR and CDR2 is FQNEAQ (reference sequence). With 7 bases clipped from V and 6 bases from J, the junction kept 7 bases outside the gene matches. The CDR3 has 14 residues. The DNA for the CDR3 is TGTGCCAGCACCACTAGCGGGGTCGGTGATACGCAGTATTTT. This gives the protein CASTTSGVGDTQYF.

V is TRBV7-9 and J is TRBJ2-1, with 7 bases lining up with TRBD2. This CDR3 region has 15 residues. The germline gives CDR1 SEHNR, CDR2 FQNEAQ (reference sequence). The V and J ends lost 5 bases and 7 bases, in that order; junction bases with no gene match: 11. DNA for the CDR3: TGTGCCAGCAGCCGGGACTACCTCCGGCGAAATGAGCAGTTCTTC. This codes for CASSRDYLRRNEQFF.

This clonotype was counted ten times or more. This chain connects TRBV25-1 to TRBJ1-5; D uncertain. Germline CDR1 reads MGHDK; CDR2 reads SYGVNS. This CDR3 is 16 amino acids long. Trimming took off 4 bases at V and 7 bases at J, with 20 bases between the two ends. The CDR3 DNA reads as TGTGCCAGCAGTGGCGGGGTCGTCCCCGATCTACAGCCCCAGCATTTT. This translates into CASSGGVVPDLQPQHF.